This entry lists 2 T cell receptor beta chains sequenced from one sample in a study of T cell repertoires in cytomegalovirus infection. Their antigens remain unidentified. TCRdb ran MiXCR on the reads and lists one entry per CDR3 protein. The sample comprises about 890,000 distinct CDR3 sequences, 31% of which are singletons, and roughly 13% rests with the top ten. Specimen: cultured CD8+ T cells from PBMCs, collected from culture after CMV antigen stimulation. These TCRs come from a human donor in good health (CMV status not recorded). Some clones in this sample may be carry-over from other donors' samples.

This clonotype has just one count. The V call is TRBV19, the J call TRBJ2-3; unclear D gene. Germline loops: CDR1 LNHDA, CDR2 SQIVND (reference sequence). Trimming removed 9 bases from V and 5 bases from J, with 18 bases in between. This CDR3 has 14 amino acids. The CDR3 loop reads CASTATRLGDTQYF. For the CDR3, the DNA is TGTGCCAGCACCGCGACTCGATTAGGAGATACGCAGTATTTT.

The chain carries TRBV10-3 and TRBJ2-5, with TRBD2 matching 7 bases. Germline trimming cut 6 bases from V and 0 bases from J; bases unmatched to any gene: 10. Looked up from germline, CDR1 is ENHRY and CDR2 is SYGVKD. The CDR3 contains 16 residues. The CDR3 is CAIRASLGGNQETQYF. In DNA form, the CDR3 reads TGTGCCATCAGGGCCTCACTGGGGGGGAACCAAGAGACCCAGTACTTC.